This TCR beta chain was recorded in a study of CD8+CD57+ T cells in acquired aplastic anemia. The wider study: Isolated CD4+ and CD8+ cells, once sorted, yielded DNA averaging roughly 3 ug.

Germline values: CDR1 SGDLS, CDR2 YYNGEE. The CDR3 spans 14 residues. V trimming: 3 bases; J trimming: 5 bases; junction bases outside the gene matches: 4. Profiling that covered TCR beta VDJ and CDR3 relied on genomic DNA as its template. Each CDR3 protein is one row after TCRdb ran MiXCR on the reads. This sample has 90,000 to 120,000 distinct CDR3 sequences, with approximately 48% found just once. Remarks on this clonotype: What it recognizes is unknown.

Whole-study findings and limits: The study identified roughly 29 CD8+ CDR3 sequences shared by patients and controls. Patients and controls had CD8+ Simpson's diversity values that were not significantly distinct.

This receptor was taken from a human donor in good health, serving as a control. The V call is TRBV9, the J call TRBJ2-4; 8 bases line up with TRBD1. Sequences were obtained from sorted CD4+, CD8+, or CD8+CD57+ T cells (not recorded which) from PBMCs. CDR3 bases: TGTGCCAGCAGCGGCGGACAGGGCGAAAACATTCAGTACTTC. It is translated as CASSGGQGENIQYF.